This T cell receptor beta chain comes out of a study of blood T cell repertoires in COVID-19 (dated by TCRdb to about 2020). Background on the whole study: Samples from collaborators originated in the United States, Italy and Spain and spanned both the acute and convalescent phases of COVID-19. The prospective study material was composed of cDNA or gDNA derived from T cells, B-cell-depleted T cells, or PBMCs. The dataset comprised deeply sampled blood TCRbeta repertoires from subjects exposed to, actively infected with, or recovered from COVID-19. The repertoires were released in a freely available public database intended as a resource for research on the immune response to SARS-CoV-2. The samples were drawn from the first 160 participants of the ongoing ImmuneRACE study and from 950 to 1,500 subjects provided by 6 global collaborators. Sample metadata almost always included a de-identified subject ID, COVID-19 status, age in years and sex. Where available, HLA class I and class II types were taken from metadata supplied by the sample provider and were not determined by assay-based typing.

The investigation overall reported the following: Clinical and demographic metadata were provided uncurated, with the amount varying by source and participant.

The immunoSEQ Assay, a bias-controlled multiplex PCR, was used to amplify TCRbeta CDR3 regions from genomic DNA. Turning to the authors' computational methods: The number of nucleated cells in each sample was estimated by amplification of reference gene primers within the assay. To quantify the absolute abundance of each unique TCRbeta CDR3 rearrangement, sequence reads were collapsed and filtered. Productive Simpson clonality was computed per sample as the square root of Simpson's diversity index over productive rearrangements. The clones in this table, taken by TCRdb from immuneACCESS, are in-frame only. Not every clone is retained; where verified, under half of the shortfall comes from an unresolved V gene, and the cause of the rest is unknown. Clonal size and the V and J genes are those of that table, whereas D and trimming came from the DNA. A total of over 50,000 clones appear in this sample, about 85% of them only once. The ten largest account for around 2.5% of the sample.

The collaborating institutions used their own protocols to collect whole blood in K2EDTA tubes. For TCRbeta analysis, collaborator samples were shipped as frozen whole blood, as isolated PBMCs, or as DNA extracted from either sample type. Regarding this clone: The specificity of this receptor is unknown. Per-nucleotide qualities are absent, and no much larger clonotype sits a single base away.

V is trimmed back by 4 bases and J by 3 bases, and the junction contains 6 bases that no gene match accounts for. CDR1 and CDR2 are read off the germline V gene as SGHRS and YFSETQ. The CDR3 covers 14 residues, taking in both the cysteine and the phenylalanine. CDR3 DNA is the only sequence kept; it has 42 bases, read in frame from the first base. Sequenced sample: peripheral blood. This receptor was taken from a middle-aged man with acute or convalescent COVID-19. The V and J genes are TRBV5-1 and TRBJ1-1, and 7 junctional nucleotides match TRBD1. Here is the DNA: TGCGCCAGCAGCGGAGGGGGCGCGGACACTGAAGCTTTCTTT. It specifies CASSGGGADTEAFF.